This record concerns one T cell receptor beta chain sequence. The antigen is not known. Germline V gives CDR1 SGHNT, CDR2 YENEEA. This CDR3 comprises 12 residues. This specimen comes from a study of monozygotic twins with inflammatory bowel disease. A template switching step added UMIs, each with a 6-nucleotide sample barcode. TCRdb reprocessed the 5' RACE reads and reports one entry per CDR3 protein, with no DNA. The sample data list nearly 45,000 distinct CDR3 sequences. Regarding the study as a whole: Among IBD patients, TCRbeta diversity (inverse Simpson) was lower than in healthy co-twins.

V usage is TRBV11-3 and J usage is TRBJ2-7; the TRBD2 assignment by TCRdb is unverifiable without DNA. Source material: blood. The sequence was obtained from a human donor with ulcerative colitis or Crohn's disease, or a healthy co-twin of an affected twin (not recorded which). The CDR3 spells CASSLGSGSQYF.